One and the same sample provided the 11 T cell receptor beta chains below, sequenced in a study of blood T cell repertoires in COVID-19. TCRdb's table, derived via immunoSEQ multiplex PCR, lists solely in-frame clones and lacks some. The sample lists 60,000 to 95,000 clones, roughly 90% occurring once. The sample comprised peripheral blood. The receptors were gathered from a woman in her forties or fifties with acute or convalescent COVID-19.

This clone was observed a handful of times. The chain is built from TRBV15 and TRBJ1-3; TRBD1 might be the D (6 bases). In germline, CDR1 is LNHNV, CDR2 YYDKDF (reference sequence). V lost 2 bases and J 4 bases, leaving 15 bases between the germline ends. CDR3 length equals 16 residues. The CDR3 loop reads CATSRRTGGLGNTIYF. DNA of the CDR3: TGTGCCACCAGCAGACGTACCGGGGGGCTCGGAAACACCATATATTTT.

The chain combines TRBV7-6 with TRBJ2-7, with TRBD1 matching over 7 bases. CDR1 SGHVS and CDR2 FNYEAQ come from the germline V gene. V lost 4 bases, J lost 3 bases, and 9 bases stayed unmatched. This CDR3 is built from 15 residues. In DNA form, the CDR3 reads TGTGCCAGCAGCTCGCGACAGGGATATGGCTACGAGCAGTACTTC. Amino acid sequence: CASSSRQGYGYEQYF. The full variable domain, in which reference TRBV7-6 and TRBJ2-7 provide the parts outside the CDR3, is GAGVSQSPRYKVTKRGQDVALRCDPISGHVSLYWYRQALGQGPEFLTYFNYEAQQDKSGLPNDRFSAERPEGSISTLTIQRTEQRDSAMYRCASSSRQGYGYEQYFGPGTRLTVT.

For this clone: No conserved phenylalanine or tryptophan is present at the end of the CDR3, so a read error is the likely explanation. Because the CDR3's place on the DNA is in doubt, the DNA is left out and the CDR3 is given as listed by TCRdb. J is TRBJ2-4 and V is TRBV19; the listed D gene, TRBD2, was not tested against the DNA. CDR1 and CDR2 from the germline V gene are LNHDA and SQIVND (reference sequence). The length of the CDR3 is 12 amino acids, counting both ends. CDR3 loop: CASSGSGGGTPD.

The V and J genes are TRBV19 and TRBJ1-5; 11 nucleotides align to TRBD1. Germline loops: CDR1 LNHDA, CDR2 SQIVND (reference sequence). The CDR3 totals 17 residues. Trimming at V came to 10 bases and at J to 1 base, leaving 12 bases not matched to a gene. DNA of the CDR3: TGTGCCACCGGGACAGGGGGGACCTATAGGAGCAATCAGCCCCAGCATTTT. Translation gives CATGTGGTYRSNQPQHF.

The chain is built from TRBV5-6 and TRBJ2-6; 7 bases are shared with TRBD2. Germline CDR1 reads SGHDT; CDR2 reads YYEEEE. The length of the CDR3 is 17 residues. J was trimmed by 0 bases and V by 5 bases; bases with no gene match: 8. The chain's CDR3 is CASRQGVAGSGANVLTF. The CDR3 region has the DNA TGTGCCAGCAGGCAAGGGGTAGCGGGCTCTGGGGCCAACGTCCTGACTTTC. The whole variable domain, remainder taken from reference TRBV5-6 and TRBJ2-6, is DAGVTQSPTHLIKTRGQQVTLRCSPKSGHDTVSWYQQALGQGPQFIFQYYEEEERQRGNFPDRFSGHQFPNYSSELNVNALLLGDSALYLCASRQGVAGSGANVLTFGAGSRLTVL.

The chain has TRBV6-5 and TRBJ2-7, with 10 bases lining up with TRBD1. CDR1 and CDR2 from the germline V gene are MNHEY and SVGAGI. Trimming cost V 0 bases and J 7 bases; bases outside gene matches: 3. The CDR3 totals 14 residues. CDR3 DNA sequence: TGTGCCAGCAGTTACTCCGGGACAGGGGAGGAGCAGTACTTC. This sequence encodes CASSYSGTGEEQYF.

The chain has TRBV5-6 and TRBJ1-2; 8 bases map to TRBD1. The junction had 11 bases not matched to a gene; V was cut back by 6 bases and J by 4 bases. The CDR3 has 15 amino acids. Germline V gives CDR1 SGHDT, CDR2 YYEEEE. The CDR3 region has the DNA TGTGCCAGCACCACCGGACAGGGCCGAATCTATGGCTACACCTTC. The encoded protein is CASTTGQGRIYGYTF.

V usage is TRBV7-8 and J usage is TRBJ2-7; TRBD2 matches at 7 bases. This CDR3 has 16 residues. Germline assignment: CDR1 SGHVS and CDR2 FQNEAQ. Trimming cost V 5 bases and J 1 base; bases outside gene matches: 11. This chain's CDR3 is CASSPRVGRESYEQYF. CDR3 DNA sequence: TGTGCCAGCAGCCCTCGGGTGGGGCGGGAGTCCTACGAGCAGTACTTC.

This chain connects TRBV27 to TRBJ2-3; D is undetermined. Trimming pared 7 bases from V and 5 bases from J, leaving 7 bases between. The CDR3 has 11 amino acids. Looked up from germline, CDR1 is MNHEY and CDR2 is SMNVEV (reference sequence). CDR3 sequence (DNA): TGTGCCAGCACGTCGGGAGATACGCAGTATTTT. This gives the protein CASTSGDTQYF.

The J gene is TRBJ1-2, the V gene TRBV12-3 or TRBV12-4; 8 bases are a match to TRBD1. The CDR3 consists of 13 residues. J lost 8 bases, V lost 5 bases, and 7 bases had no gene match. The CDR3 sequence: CASSGTGPSGYTF. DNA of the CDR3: TGTGCCAGCAGTGGGACAGGTCCTTCCGGCTACACCTTC.

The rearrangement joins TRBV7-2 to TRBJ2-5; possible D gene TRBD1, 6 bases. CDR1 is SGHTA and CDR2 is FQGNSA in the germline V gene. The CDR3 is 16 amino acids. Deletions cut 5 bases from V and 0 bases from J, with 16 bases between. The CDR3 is CASSLSRDKYQETQYF. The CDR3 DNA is TGTGCCAGCAGCCTCAGCCGGGACAAGTACCAAGAGACCCAGTACTTC.